This T cell receptor (beta chain) was captured by sequencing in a study of cytomegalovirus exposure and HLA in healthy donors. This clone was counted only a few times. Its antigen is as yet unknown. The CDR3 totals 15 residues. J gave up 3 bases and V 4 bases, and 5 bases lay outside the gene matches. CDR1 and CDR2 (germline): MNHEY, SMNVEV (reference sequence). The assay was immunoSEQ multiplex PCR, and TCRdb's table has in-frame clones only and misses some. Counted here are about 56,000 clones, approximately 93% occurring once; the ten biggest clones make up 1.5% to 2%. Study findings and constraints: Researchers reported that a few CMV-associated chains were confirmed in vitro as CMV antigen-specific. The majority of TCR sequences were rare, yet some public TCRs appeared in many donors.

The TCR originated in a woman under 30 in good health and CMV-seropositive. The V gene is TRBV27, the J gene TRBJ2-3; 9 bases match TRBD2. Sequenced: PBMCs. The CDR3 nucleotides are TGTGCCAGCAGTTGGCGGGGGGGCTGGACAGATACGCAGTATTTT. It encodes CASSWRGGWTDTQYF.